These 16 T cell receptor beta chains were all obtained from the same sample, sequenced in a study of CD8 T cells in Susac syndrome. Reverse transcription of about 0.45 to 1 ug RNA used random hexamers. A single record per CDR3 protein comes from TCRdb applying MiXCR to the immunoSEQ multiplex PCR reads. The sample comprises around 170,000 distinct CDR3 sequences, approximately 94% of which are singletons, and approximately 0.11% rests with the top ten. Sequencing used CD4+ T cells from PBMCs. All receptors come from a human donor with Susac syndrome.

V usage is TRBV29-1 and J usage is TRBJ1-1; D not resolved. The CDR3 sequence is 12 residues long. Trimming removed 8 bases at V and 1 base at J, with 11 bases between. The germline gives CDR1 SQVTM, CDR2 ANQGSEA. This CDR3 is CSLHRGNTEAFF. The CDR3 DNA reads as TGCAGCTTGCACAGAGGGAACACTGAAGCTTTCTTT.

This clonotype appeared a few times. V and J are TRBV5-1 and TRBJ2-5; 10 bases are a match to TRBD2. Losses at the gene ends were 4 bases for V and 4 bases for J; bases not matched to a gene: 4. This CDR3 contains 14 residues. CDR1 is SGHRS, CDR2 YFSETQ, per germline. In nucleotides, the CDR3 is TGCGCCAGCAGCGAGGGACTAGCGTCAGAGACCCAGTACTTC. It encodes CASSEGLASETQYF.

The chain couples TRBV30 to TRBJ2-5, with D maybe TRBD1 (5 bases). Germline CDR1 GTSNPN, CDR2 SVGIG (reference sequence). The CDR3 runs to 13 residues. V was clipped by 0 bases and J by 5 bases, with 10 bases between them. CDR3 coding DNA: TGTGCCTGGAGTGTAAAGGGGTGGGAGACCCAGTACTTC. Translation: CAWSVKGWETQYF.

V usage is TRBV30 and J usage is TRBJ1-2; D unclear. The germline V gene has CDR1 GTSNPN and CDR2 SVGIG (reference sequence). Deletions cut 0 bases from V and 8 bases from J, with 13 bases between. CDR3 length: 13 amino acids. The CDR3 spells CAWSVRRVLGYTF. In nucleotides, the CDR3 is TGTGCCTGGAGTGTACGGAGGGTACTGGGCTACACCTTC.

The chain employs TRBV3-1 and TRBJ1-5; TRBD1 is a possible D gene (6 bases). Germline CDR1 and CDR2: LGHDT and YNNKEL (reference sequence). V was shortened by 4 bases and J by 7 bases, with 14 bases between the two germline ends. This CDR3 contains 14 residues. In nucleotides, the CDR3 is TGTGCCAGCAGCCCGCGGGGGGGCGGGCAGCCCCAGCATTTT. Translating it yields CASSPRGGGQPQHF. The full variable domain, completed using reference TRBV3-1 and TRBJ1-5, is DTAVSQTPKYLVTQMGNDKSIKCEQNLGHDTMYWYKQDSKKFLKIMFSYNNKELIINETVPNRFSPKSPDKAHLNLHINSLELGDSAVYFCASSPRGGGQPQHFGDGTRLSIL.

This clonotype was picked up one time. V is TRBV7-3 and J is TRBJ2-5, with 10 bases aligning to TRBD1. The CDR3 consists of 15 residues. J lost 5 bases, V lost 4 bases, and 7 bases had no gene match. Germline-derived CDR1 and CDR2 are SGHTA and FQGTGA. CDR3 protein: CASSSGQGGGETQYF. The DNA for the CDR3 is TGTGCCAGCAGCTCCGGACAGGGGGGAGGGGAGACCCAGTACTTC.

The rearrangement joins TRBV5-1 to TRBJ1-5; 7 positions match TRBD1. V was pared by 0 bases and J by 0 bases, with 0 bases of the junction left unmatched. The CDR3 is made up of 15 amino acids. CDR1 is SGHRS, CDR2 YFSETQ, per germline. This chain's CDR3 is CASSLGDSSNQPQHF. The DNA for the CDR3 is TGCGCCAGCAGCTTGGGGGACAGTAGCAATCAGCCCCAGCATTTT.

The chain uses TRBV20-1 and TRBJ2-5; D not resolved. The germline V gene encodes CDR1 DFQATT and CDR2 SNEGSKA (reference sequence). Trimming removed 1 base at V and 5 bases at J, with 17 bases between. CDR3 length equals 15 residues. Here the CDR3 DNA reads TGCAGTGCTAGAGCCGCCAATCCCCCCCGGGAGACCCAGTACTTC. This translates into CSARAANPPRETQYF.

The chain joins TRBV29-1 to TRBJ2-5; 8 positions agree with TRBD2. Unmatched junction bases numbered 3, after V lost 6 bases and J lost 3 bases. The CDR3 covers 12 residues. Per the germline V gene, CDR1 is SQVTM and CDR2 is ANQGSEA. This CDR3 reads CSVAGVKETQYF. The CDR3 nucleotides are TGCAGCGTAGCGGGGGTGAAAGAGACCCAGTACTTC.

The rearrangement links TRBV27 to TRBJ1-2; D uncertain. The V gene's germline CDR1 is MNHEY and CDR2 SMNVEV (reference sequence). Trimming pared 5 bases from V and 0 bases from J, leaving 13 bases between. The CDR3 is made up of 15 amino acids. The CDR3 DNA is TGTGCCAGCAGTCCCTTCCTGGGAACTAACTATGGCTACACCTTC. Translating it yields CASSPFLGTNYGYTF.

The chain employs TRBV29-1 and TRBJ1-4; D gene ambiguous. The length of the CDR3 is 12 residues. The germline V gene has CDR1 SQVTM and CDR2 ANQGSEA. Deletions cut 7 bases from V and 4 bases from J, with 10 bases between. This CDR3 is CSAGSYNEKLFF. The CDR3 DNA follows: TGCAGCGCCGGGAGCTATAATGAAAAACTGTTTTTT.

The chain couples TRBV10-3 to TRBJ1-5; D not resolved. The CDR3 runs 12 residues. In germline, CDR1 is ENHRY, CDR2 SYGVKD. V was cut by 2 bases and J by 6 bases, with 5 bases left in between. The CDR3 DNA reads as TGTGCCATCAGTGAGGCACTTCAGCCCCAGCATTTT. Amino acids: CAISEALQPQHF.

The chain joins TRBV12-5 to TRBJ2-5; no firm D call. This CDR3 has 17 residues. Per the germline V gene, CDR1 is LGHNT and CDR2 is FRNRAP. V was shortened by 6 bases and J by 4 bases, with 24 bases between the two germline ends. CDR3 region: CASGGLRGASRGETQYF. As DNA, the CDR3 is TGTGCTAGTGGGGGCCTAAGAGGAGCATCAAGAGGAGAGACCCAGTACTTC.

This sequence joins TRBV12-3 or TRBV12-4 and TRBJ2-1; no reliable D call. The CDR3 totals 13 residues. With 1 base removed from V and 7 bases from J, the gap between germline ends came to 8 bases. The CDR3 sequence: CASSLGRYNEQFF. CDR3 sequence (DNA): TGTGCCAGCAGTTTAGGCAGGTATAATGAGCAGTTCTTC.

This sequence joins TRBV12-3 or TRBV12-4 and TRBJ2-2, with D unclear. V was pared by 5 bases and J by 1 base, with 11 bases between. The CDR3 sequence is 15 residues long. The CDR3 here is CASSLQAKNTGELFF. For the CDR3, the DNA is TGTGCCAGCAGTCTGCAGGCGAAGAACACCGGGGAGCTGTTTTTT.

The CDR3 here is CATSDRRWGTDTQYF. The DNA of the CDR3 is TGTGCCACCAGTGATCGTAGGTGGGGCACAGATACGCAGTATTTT. This chain connects TRBV24-1 to TRBJ2-3; D gene ambiguous. This CDR3 is 15 amino acids long. Germline values: CDR1 KGHDR, CDR2 SFDVKD. Trimming shortened V by 3 bases and J by 1 base, and 10 bases separated the two germline ends.